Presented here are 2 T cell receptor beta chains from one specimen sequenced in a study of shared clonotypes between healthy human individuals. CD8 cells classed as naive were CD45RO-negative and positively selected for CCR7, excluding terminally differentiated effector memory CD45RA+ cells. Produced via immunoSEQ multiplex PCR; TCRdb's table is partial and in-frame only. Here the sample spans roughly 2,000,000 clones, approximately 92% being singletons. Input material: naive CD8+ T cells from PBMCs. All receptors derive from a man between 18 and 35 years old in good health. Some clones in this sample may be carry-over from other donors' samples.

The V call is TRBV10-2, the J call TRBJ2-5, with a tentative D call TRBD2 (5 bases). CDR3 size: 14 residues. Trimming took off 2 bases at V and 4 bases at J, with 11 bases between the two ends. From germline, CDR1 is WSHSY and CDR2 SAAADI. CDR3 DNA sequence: TGCGCCAGCAGTGAGCCCCGGGAATCAGAGACCCAGTACTTC. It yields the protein CASSEPRESETQYF.

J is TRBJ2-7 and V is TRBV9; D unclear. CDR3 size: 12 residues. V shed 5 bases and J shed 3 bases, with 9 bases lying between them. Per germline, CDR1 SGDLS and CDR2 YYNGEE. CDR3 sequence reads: CASSPGNYEQYF. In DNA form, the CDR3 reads TGTGCCAGCAGTCCAGGCAACTACGAGCAGTACTTC.